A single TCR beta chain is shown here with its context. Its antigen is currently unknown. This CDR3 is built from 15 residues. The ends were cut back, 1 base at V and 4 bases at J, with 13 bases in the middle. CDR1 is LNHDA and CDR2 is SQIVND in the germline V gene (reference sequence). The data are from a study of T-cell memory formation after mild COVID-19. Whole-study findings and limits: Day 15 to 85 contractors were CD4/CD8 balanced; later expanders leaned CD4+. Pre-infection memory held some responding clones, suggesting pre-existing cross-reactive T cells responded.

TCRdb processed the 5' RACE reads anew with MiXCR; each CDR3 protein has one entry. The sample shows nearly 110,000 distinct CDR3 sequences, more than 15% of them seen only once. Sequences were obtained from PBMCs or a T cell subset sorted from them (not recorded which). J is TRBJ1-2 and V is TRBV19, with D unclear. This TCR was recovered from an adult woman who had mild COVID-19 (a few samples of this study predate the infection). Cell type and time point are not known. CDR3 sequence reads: CASSIVPKPTYGYTF. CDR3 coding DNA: TGTGCCAGTAGTATAGTACCAAAGCCCACCTATGGCTACACCTTC.